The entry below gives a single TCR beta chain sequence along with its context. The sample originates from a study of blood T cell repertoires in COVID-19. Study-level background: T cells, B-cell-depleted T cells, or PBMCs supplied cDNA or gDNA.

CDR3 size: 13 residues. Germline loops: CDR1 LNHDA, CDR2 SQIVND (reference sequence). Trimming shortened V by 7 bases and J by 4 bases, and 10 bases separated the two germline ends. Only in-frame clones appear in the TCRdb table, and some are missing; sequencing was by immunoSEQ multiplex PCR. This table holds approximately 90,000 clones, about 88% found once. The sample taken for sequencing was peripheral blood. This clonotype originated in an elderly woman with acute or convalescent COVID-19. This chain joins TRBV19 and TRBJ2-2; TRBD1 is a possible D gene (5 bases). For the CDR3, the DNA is TGTGCCAGTAATAGGGGTTCCACCGGGGAGCTGTTTTTT. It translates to CASNRGSTGELFF. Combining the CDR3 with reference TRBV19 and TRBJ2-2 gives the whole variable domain DGGITQSPKYLFRKEGQNVTLSCEQNLNHDAMYWYRQDPGQGLRLIYYSQIVNDFQKGDIAEGYSVSREKKESFPLTVTSAQKNPTAFYLCASNRGSTGELFFGEGSRLTVL.